This TCR beta chain was identified in a study of blood T cell repertoires in COVID-19 (dated by TCRdb to between 2020 and 2021). For context, the study as a whole: Samples from collaborators originated in the United States, Italy and Spain and spanned both the acute and convalescent phases of COVID-19. Samples came from the ongoing ImmuneRACE study (first 160 participants) plus 1,254 subjects from 6 global collaborators. A de-identified subject ID, COVID-19 status, age in years and sex were almost always included in the sample metadata. Where available, HLA class I and class II types were taken from metadata supplied by the sample provider and were not determined by assay-based typing. The repertoires were made available in a free public database intended to serve as a resource for research on the immune response to SARS-CoV-2. The material from the prospective study consisted of cDNA or gDNA derived from T cells, B-cell-depleted T cells, or PBMCs. Subjects who had been exposed to COVID-19, were actively infected with it, or had recovered from it provided the deeply sampled blood TCRbeta repertoires that made up the dataset. Results the study describes overall, beyond this receptor: The quantity of clinical and demographic metadata differed by source and by participant and was supplied without curation.

The collaborating institutions used their own protocols to collect whole blood in K2EDTA tubes. For TCRbeta analysis, collaborators shipped samples in one of three forms: frozen whole blood, isolated PBMCs, or DNA extracted from either of those sample types. TCRbeta CDR3 regions were amplified from genomic DNA using the immunoSEQ Assay, a bias-controlled multiplex PCR. In the source study's methods: The number of nucleated cells in each sample was estimated from the amplification of reference gene primers within the assay. To quantify the absolute abundance of each unique TCRbeta CDR3 rearrangement, sequence reads were collapsed and filtered. Productive Simpson clonality was computed per sample as the square root of Simpson's diversity index over productive rearrangements. What TCRdb holds here is the immuneACCESS table cut down to in-frame rearrangements. Part of the clones is not present; checked against another copy, under half of the missing clones reflect an unresolved V gene, and the others are unexplained. V and J calls and clone size are as listed in that table; D and trimming were resolved from the DNA. The table for this sample lists under 300,000 clones; more than 70% of them were counted only once. Together, the top ten hold approximately 13% of the sample.

From a lookup of the germline V gene (reference sequence), CDR1 and CDR2 are LNHNV and YYDKDF. The trim is 1 base for V and 3 bases for J, with a gap of 13 bases between the germline ends. The CDR3 starts with the cysteine, ends with the phenylalanine, and has 16 residues. Just the 48-base CDR3 DNA is kept, in frame starting at base 1. About this clone itself: Its antigen remains undetermined. The sample holds no much larger clone one base away, and base qualities are not on file.

The chain joins TRBV15 to TRBJ2-1, and TRBD2 may be the D gene, going by 6 matching bases. The receptor comes from a man older than 75 with acute or convalescent COVID-19. The sample consisted of peripheral blood. The CDR3 protein sequence reads: CATSRAWRDVYNEQFF. The nucleotide sequence is given as TGTGCCACCAGCAGAGCGTGGCGGGATGTCTACAATGAGCAGTTCTTC. The CDR3, completed at both ends by the reference TRBV15 and TRBJ2-1 genes, gives the full variable domain DAMVIQNPRYQVTQFGKPVTLSCSQTLNHNVMYWYQQKSSQAPKLLFHYYDKDFNNEADTPDNFQSRRPNTSFCFLDIRSPGLGDTAMYLCATSRAWRDVYNEQFFGPGTRLTVL.